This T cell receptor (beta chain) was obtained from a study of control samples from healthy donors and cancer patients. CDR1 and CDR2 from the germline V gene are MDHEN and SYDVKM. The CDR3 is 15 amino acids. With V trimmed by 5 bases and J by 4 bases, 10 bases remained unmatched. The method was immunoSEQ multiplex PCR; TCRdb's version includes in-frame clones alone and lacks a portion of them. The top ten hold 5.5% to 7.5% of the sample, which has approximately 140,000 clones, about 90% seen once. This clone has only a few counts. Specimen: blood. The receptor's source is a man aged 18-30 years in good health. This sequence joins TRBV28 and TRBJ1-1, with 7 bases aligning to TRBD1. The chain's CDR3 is CASSRPRQGRTEAFF. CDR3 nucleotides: TGTGCCAGCAGTCGTCCGAGACAGGGTCGCACTGAAGCTTTCTTT.